These T cell receptor beta chains were read from a single sample in a study of shared clonotypes between healthy human individuals. The method was immunoSEQ multiplex PCR; TCRdb's version includes in-frame clones alone and lacks a portion of them. Here the sample spans some 2,500,000 clones, approximately 94% being singletons. The sequenced sample consisted of naive CD4+ T cells from PBMCs. These receptors were obtained from a young man in good health. Some clones in this sample may be carry-over from other donors' samples. The CDR3 runs from the conserved cysteine through the conserved F or W. A D gene is named only where the DNA matches it firmly. Size tells how often a clone was seen (once, few, many) or the class of an expanded clone, and some rows leave it out.

d_call	v_call	clone_size	j_call	cdr3_nt	cdr3_aa
NA	TRBV7-8	NA	TRBJ2-2	TGTGCCAGCAGCTTAGGTGGGCAGTCCACCGGGGAGCTGTTTTTT	CASSLGGQSTGELFF
NA	TRBV27	NA	TRBJ1-1	TGTGCCAGCAGTTTGCAGGGTTGGGGCACTGAAGCTTTCTTT	CASSLQGWGTEAFF
TRBD2	TRBV18	NA	TRBJ2-1	TGTGCCAGCTCACCATTCCTAGCGGCAACCCAAGGAAATGAGCAGTTCTTC	CASSPFLAATQGNEQFF
TRBD1	TRBV28	NA	TRBJ1-1	TGTGCCAGCAGTCCCGGGACAGTTAACACTGAAGCTTTCTTT	CASSPGTVNTEAFF
NA	TRBV5-1	once	TRBJ2-5	TGCGCCAGCGGTCGGGCCAGAACACAAGAGACCCAGTACTTC	CASGRARTQETQYF
TRBD1	TRBV6-1	once	TRBJ1-1	TGTGCCAGCGCGCCCGGGACAGACCAAACTGAAGCTTTCTTT	CASAPGTDQTEAFF
TRBD1	TRBV6-1	NA	TRBJ2-1	TGTGCCAGCAGTGACCCCAGGACAGGCCCGGGGCATGAGCAGTTCTTC	CASSDPRTGPGHEQFF
NA	TRBV15	NA	TRBJ2-3	TGTGCCACCAGCAGAGGACGGGTCGGCACAGATACGCAGTATTTT	CATSRGRVGTDTQYF
NA	TRBV7-5	NA	TRBJ2-1	TGTGCCAGAAGCTCTCAAGCGGGAGTGGGAGGGAATGAGCAGTTCTTC	CARSSQAGVGGNEQFF
TRBD1	TRBV28	NA	TRBJ1-1	TGTGCCAGCAGTTTAGCGGGACAGGGTAATGCTGAAGCTTTCTTT	CASSLAGQGNAEAFF
NA	TRBV19	NA	TRBJ2-2	TGTGCCAGTAGTTATGGCCGGGTGAACACCGGGGAGCTGTTTTTT	CASSYGRVNTGELFF
TRBD1	TRBV28	NA	TRBJ2-6	TGTGCCAGCAGTTCTTCCGGGACAGGTGGAGGGGCCAACGTCCTGACTTTC	CASSSSGTGGGANVLTF